This TCR beta chain came from a study of human T cells and chemical hapten exposure. Turning to the study itself: Across the whole study, which lasted around 24 weeks, patients were given diphenylcyclopropenone on the scalp once a week.

Germline CDR1 reads PRHDT; CDR2 reads FYEKMQ (reference sequence). With 5 bases removed from V and 4 bases from J, the gap between germline ends came to 17 bases. The CDR3 spans 15 residues. TCRdb used MiXCR to reprocess the RACE reads, holding one entry per CDR3 protein. Of some 30,000 distinct CDR3 sequences listed, nearly 6% are singletons. Time point meaning: patch test 3, about 24 weeks after DPC sensitization. Documented treatment: therapeutic diphenylcyclopropenone sensitization with weekly scalp DPC. This clonotype was recorded at least ten times. The antigen remains undetermined. General study points: Expanded TCRs grouped into significantly more large CDR3 similarity clusters than controls produced.

Material: whole blood, obtained in connection with sensitization to the hapten diphenylcyclopropenone (DPC). The TCR comes from a man younger than 45 with alopecia areata. Some clones in this sample may be carry-over from other donors' samples. The chain joins TRBV13 to TRBJ1-2; weak D call: TRBD1 (5 bases). CDR3 sequence: CASSPRTNSAYGYTF. CDR3 DNA: TGTGCCAGCAGCCCCCGGACAAATTCTGCCTATGGCTACACCTTC.